This T cell receptor beta chain derives from a study of blood T cell repertoires in COVID-19. Overall study context: There were acute and convalescent COVID-19 samples, and they came from the United States, Italy and Spain. In each case, the material was cDNA or gDNA derived from T cells, B-cell-depleted T cells, or PBMCs.

The CDR3 extends over 11 amino acids. Trimming took 6 bases from V and 3 from J, leaving 4 bases between them. Study processing details: Amplification with reference gene primers provided the estimates of nucleated cell counts. Generated by immunoSEQ multiplex PCR, the TCRdb table keeps only in-frame clones and is missing some. The V and J calls and the clone size are those of that table, but D and trimming were determined from the DNA. The table shows fewer than 80,000 clones, with about nine tenths occurring only once. The sample was peripheral blood. The chain couples TRBV12-3 or TRBV12-4 to TRBJ2-3; no reliable D call. This TCR was sampled from a woman aged 80 or older with active or convalescent COVID-19. DNA of the CDR3: TGTGCCAGCAGGACTACAGATACGCAGTATTTT. Protein: CASRTTDTQYF.